This T cell receptor beta chain emerged from a study of OX40 agonist ivuxolimab in advanced cancers. The overall study: Dose-escalation patients suffered from hepatocellular carcinoma, melanoma, renal cell or head and neck cancer.

Germline V gives CDR1 SGHNT, CDR2 YENEEA. The V end lost 3 bases, the J end lost 0 bases, and 15 bases lay between the germline ends. CDR3 length equals 17 residues. The repertoire was sequenced with immunoSEQ multiplex PCR; TCRdb's copy has only in-frame clones and lacks some. The sample records tens of thousands of clones, over 75% being singletons. This sequence originates from an adult with an advanced solid tumor such as melanoma, head and neck, liver or kidney cancer. This sample comprised CD4+ or CD8+ T cells sorted from blood, obtained in a trial of the OX40 agonist ivuxolimab. The chain uses TRBV11-3 and TRBJ1-5; unclear D gene. CDR3 loop: CASSFPTNTDSNQPQHF. The CDR3 DNA sequence: TGTGCCAGCAGCTTCCCCACAAACACGGATAGCAATCAGCCCCAGCATTTT. The full variable domain, in which reference TRBV11-3 and TRBJ1-5 provide the parts outside the CDR3, is EAGVVQSPRYKIIEKKQPVAFWCNPISGHNTLYWYLQNLGQGPELLIRYENEEAVDDSQLPKDRFSAERLKGVDSTLKIQPAELGDSAVYLCASSFPTNTDSNQPQHFGDGTRLSIL.